One and the same sample provided the 28 T cell receptor beta chains below, sequenced in a study of blood T cell repertoires in COVID-19. Generated by immunoSEQ multiplex PCR, the TCRdb table keeps only in-frame clones and is missing some. The repertoire includes about 190,000 clones, about 89% of them detected once, and about 7% sits in the top ten. Sequencing input: peripheral blood. These receptors all stem from a man in his forties with acute or convalescent COVID-19.

The chain couples TRBV27 to TRBJ2-5, with TRBD1 matching 8 bases. CDR1 and CDR2 from the germline V gene are MNHEY and SMNVEV (reference sequence). CDR3 size: 15 residues. The V gene end was trimmed by 4 bases and the J gene end by 2 bases; junction bases not matched to a gene: 6. The CDR3 DNA reads TGTGCCAGCAGTTCGGACAGGGCGCGACAAGAGACCCAGTACTTC. Translating gives CASSSDRARQETQYF.

In this sample, this clone turned up a few times. The rearrangement links TRBV11-2 to TRBJ2-3; TRBD2 agrees at 10 bases. The V segment lost 1 base and the J segment 8 bases; nucleotides outside the gene matches: 6. Germline V gives CDR1 SGHAT, CDR2 FQNNGV. The CDR3 totals 15 residues. CDR3 nucleotide sequence: TGTGCCAGCAGCTTAGCTAGCGGGGGACCCGTTACGCAGTATTTT. It is translated as CASSLASGGPVTQYF.

This sequence joins TRBV27 and TRBJ1-2, with 7 positions matching TRBD1. The trim removed 0 bases at V and 4 bases at J, leaving 5 bases unmatched. Looked up from germline, CDR1 is MNHEY and CDR2 is SMNVEV (reference sequence). CDR3 length: 15 residues. The CDR3 sequence is CASSLSVAGGYGYTF. The DNA of the CDR3 is TGTGCCAGCAGTTTATCGGTGGCAGGGGGCTATGGCTACACCTTC.

V usage is TRBV2 and J usage is TRBJ2-1, with D possibly matching TRBD2 (6 bases). The germline gives CDR1 SNHLY, CDR2 FYNNEI. The CDR3 extends over 14 amino acids. Trimming pared 4 bases from V and 9 bases from J, leaving 16 bases between. CDR3 in amino acids: CASSGGLGSFEQFF. CDR3 DNA sequence: TGTGCCAGCAGTGGGGGACTCGGTTCTTTTGAGCAGTTCTTC.

V is TRBV29-1 and J is TRBJ2-7, with D maybe TRBD2 (5 bases). CDR3 length equals 14 residues. Trimming left V 4 bases short and J 0 bases short, with 13 bases between. CDR1 is SQVTM and CDR2 is ANQGSEA in the germline V gene. The CDR3 sequence is CSVGGSGGSYEQYF. CDR3 sequence (DNA): TGCAGCGTTGGAGGGAGTGGTGGCTCCTACGAGCAGTACTTC.

Only one count was recorded for this clone. The chain is built from TRBV5-1 and TRBJ2-2, with 8 bases that match TRBD1. This CDR3 is built from 16 residues. Germline V lookup: CDR1 SGHRS, CDR2 YFSETQ. After removal of 3 bases from V and 9 bases from J, the junction contained 13 bases not matched to a gene. In DNA, the CDR3 is TGCGCCAGCAGCTATTCCCTAAGACAGGGGAGAAGGGAGCTGTTTTTT. Protein sequence: CASSYSLRQGRRELFF.

This clone was observed a handful of times. V usage is TRBV5-1 and J usage is TRBJ1-6; D is perhaps TRBD1 (6 bases). Germline values: CDR1 SGHRS, CDR2 YFSETQ. The CDR3 contains 16 residues. V was pared by 2 bases and J by 0 bases, with 9 bases between. CDR3 in amino acids: CASSFYRASYNSPLHF. CDR3 nucleotides: TGCGCCAGCAGCTTTTACAGGGCCTCCTATAATTCACCCCTCCACTTT.

This clone has just a few counts. The chain combines TRBV27 with TRBJ2-1; maybe TRBD2 (5 bases). Germline V gene data show CDR1 as MNHEY and CDR2 as SMNVEV (reference sequence). The V gene lost 4 bases and the J gene lost 4 bases, with 8 bases spanning the gap. The CDR3 has 13 residues. The CDR3: CASSSERYNEQFF. The DNA for the CDR3 is TGTGCCAGCAGTTCTGAGCGGTACAATGAGCAGTTCTTC.

With respect to this clone: The sample holds other DNA sequences that translate to the same CDR3. The V call is TRBV19, the J call TRBJ1-1, with a possible D match to TRBD1 (5 bases). Trimming removed 1 base at V and 5 bases at J, with 11 bases between. The CDR3 runs 14 residues. The germline V gene encodes CDR1 LNHDA and CDR2 SQIVND (reference sequence). DNA of the CDR3: TGTGCCAGTAGTATAGTCGGGGGAGGAACTGAAGCTTTCTTT. Encoded protein: CASSIVGGGTEAFF.

With regard to this clone: At one end, the junction sequence differs from germline, possibly due to a read error. The chain joins TRBV28 to TRBJ2-5, with D possibly matching TRBD2 (5 bases). CDR1 MDHEN and CDR2 SYDVKM come from the germline V gene. The CDR3 extends over 15 amino acids. As DNA, the CDR3 is TGTGCCAGCAGTTCGCGTCGGGGAAGGGAAGATACCCAGTACTTC. It yields the protein CASSSRRGREDTQYF.

CDR3 DNA: TGTGCCAGCTCACCGGGGGGATCTGGAAACACCATATATTTT. Translating gives CASSPGGSGNTIYF. The chain links TRBV18 to TRBJ1-3; the D gene is possibly TRBD1 (5 bases). The ends were cut back, 3 bases at V and 1 base at J, with 7 bases in the middle. CDR1 KGHSH and CDR2 LQKENI come from the germline V gene. The CDR3 sequence is 14 residues long.

The rearrangement uses TRBV5-1 and TRBJ2-3, with a possible D match to TRBD1 (6 bases). Germline V lookup: CDR1 SGHRS, CDR2 YFSETQ. Trimming left V 3 bases short and J 2 bases short, with 10 bases between. This CDR3 spans 14 amino acids. CDR3 protein: CASSSTGPTDTQYF. The CDR3 DNA sequence: TGCGCCAGCAGCTCGACAGGTCCCACAGATACGCAGTATTTT.

The chain is built from TRBV5-1 and TRBJ2-1, with TRBD2 matching 13 bases. V lost 0 bases, J lost 7 bases, and 4 bases stayed unmatched. Per germline, CDR1 SGHRS and CDR2 YFSETQ. The CDR3 is 16 residues long. CDR3 nucleotides: TGCGCCAGCAGCTTGGGGGGACTAGCGGGGATGAATGAGCAGTTCTTC. It yields the protein CASSLGGLAGMNEQFF.

V gene TRBV28 combines with J gene TRBJ1-6; possible D gene TRBD1, 6 bases. Trimming removed 4 bases at V and 0 bases at J, with 13 bases between. The germline gives CDR1 MDHEN, CDR2 SYDVKM. CDR3 size: 17 residues. The DNA of the CDR3 is TGTGCCAGCAGTTCCGTCCAGGGGAGCTCCTATAATTCACCCCTCCACTTT. This codes for CASSSVQGSSYNSPLHF.

This rearrangement joins TRBV7-6 to TRBJ2-3; TRBD2 agrees at 8 bases. The CDR3 sequence is 16 residues long. V trimming: 1 base; J trimming: 4 bases; junction bases outside the gene matches: 7. CDR1 and CDR2 from the germline V gene are SGHVS and FNYEAQ. CDR3 in amino acids: CASSLGPGGASDTQYF. CDR3 DNA sequence: TGTGCCAGCAGCTTAGGACCCGGGGGGGCCTCAGATACGCAGTATTTT.

V is TRBV6-5 and J is TRBJ1-2, with D unclear. Germline lookup yields CDR1 MNHEY and CDR2 SVGAGI. The CDR3 runs to 14 residues. Trimming pared 6 bases from V and 2 bases from J, leaving 13 bases between. CDR3 sequence (DNA): TGTGCCAGCAGGCCGGTCCACGCCAACTATGGCTACACCTTC. Its protein product is CASRPVHANYGYTF.

The J gene is TRBJ1-3, the V gene TRBV5-4; D remains ambiguous. Germline V CDR1 and CDR2: SGHNT, YYREEE (reference sequence). The CDR3 runs to 14 residues. V dropped 0 bases and J dropped 2 bases, with 6 bases sitting between them. For the CDR3, the DNA is TGTGCCAGCAGCTTGGTGGAGGCTGGAAACACCATATATTTT. Residues: CASSLVEAGNTIYF.

This rearrangement joins TRBV6-5 to TRBJ1-1; D is ambiguous. The CDR3 has 13 residues. The V end lost 6 bases, the J end lost 1 base, and 9 bases lay between the germline ends. Germline V gene data show CDR1 as MNHEY and CDR2 as SVGAGI. DNA for the CDR3: TGTGCCAGCAGCCCCGAGAGGAACACTGAAGCTTTCTTT. This encodes CASSPERNTEAFF.

The chain employs TRBV30 and TRBJ1-6; 7 nucleotides align to TRBD1. Looked up from germline, CDR1 is GTSNPN and CDR2 is SVGIG (reference sequence). CDR3 length: 16 amino acids. Trimming cost V 2 bases and J 0 bases; bases outside gene matches: 4. As DNA, the CDR3 is TGTGCCTGGAGTCCTACAGGGGTCTCCTATAATTCACCCCTCCACTTT. It yields the protein CAWSPTGVSYNSPLHF.

The V gene is TRBV4-1, the J gene TRBJ1-4; the match to TRBD1 covers 10 bases. The germline V gene has CDR1 MGHRA and CDR2 YSYEKL. With V trimmed by 1 base and J by 7 bases, 3 bases remained unmatched. This CDR3 has 15 residues. As DNA, the CDR3 is TGCGCCAGCAGCCAAGGTGGACAGGGGGGTGAAAAACTGTTTTTT. It translates to CASSQGGQGGEKLFF.

V is TRBV11-2 and J is TRBJ2-1; D not certain. V was clipped by 4 bases and J by 1 base, with 11 bases between them. This CDR3 is 15 amino acids long. The germline CDR1 and CDR2 sequences are SGHAT and FQNNGV. The CDR3 loop reads CASSYQALSYNEQFF. The CDR3 DNA reads as TGTGCCAGCAGCTACCAGGCCCTTTCCTACAATGAGCAGTTCTTC. The full variable domain, rest sourced from reference TRBV11-2 and TRBJ2-1, is EAGVAQSPRYKIIEKRQSVAFWCNPISGHATLYWYQQILGQGPKLLIQFQNNGVVDDSQLPKDRFSAERLKGVDSTLKIQPAKLEDSAVYLCASSYQALSYNEQFFGPGTRLTVL.

The CDR3 DNA sequence: TGTGCCACCAGCAGTTACAGGGATCTCGGTGAAAAACTGTTTTTT. This encodes CATSSYRDLGEKLFF. The V and J genes are TRBV15 and TRBJ1-4; perhaps TRBD1 as D (6 bases). CDR3 size: 15 residues. Trimming stripped 3 bases from V and 7 bases from J, with 15 bases between. CDR1 is LNHNV, CDR2 YYDKDF, per germline (reference sequence). Supplemented by reference TRBV15 and TRBJ1-4, the full variable domain reads DAMVIQNPRYQVTQFGKPVTLSCSQTLNHNVMYWYQQKSSQAPKLLFHYYDKDFNNEADTPDNFQSRRPNTSFCFLDIRSPGLGDTAMYLCATSSYRDLGEKLFFGSGTQLSVL.

This chain links TRBV3-1 (or the pseudogene TRBV3-2) with TRBJ2-1; D call uncertain. V dropped 0 bases and J dropped 14 bases, with 14 bases sitting between them. The CDR3 extends over 13 amino acids. Per germline, CDR1 LGHDT and CDR2 YNNKEL (reference sequence). The CDR3 loop is CASSQDRVPPKFF. Written as DNA, the CDR3 is TGTGCCAGCAGCCAAGATCGAGTCCCCCCAAAGTTCTTC.

The chain has TRBV7-2 and TRBJ1-2; weak D call: TRBD1 (6 bases). CDR1 and CDR2 from the germline V gene are SGHTA and FQGNSA. V was trimmed by 1 base and J by 2 bases, leaving 14 bases between them. This CDR3 has 16 amino acids. The CDR3 loop is CASSLDTGTINYGYTF. The DNA of the CDR3 is TGTGCCAGCAGCTTAGACACAGGGACCATCAACTATGGCTACACCTTC.

The chain recombines TRBV12-3 or TRBV12-4 with TRBJ1-5; 8 bases are a match to TRBD1. This CDR3 has 13 amino acids. V was pared by 6 bases and J by 7 bases, with 5 bases of the junction left unmatched. The CDR3 loop reads CASRRQGTQPQHF. CDR3 DNA sequence: TGTGCCAGCAGACGACAGGGGACCCAGCCCCAGCATTTT.

The V and J genes are TRBV5-1 and TRBJ2-2; 7 bases match TRBD2. The CDR3 consists of 14 residues. CDR1 is SGHRS, CDR2 YFSETQ, per germline. V shed 4 bases and J 8 bases; nucleotides not matched to a gene: 8. CDR3 DNA sequence: TGCGCCAGCAGCCACCCTAGCGGTGCTGGGGAGCTGTTTTTT. This codes for CASSHPSGAGELFF.

The rearrangement uses TRBV5-1 and TRBJ2-5; 10 positions match TRBD2. With V trimmed by 1 base and J by 0 bases, 3 bases remained unmatched. The CDR3 runs to 16 residues. Germline CDR1 and CDR2: SGHRS and YFSETQ. CDR3 DNA: TGCGCCAGCAGCTTGACGCTAGCGGGGGACCAAGAGACCCAGTACTTC. This codes for CASSLTLAGDQETQYF.

This chain uses TRBV7-2 with TRBJ2-7, with TRBD2 as a possible D gene (6 bases). The ends were cut back, 3 bases at V and 7 bases at J, with 10 bases in the middle. Germline V CDR1 and CDR2: SGHTA, FQGNSA. The CDR3 runs 12 residues. CDR3 region: CASSFMAGEQYF. The CDR3 DNA reads as TGTGCCAGCAGCTTTATGGCGGGAGAGCAGTACTTC.